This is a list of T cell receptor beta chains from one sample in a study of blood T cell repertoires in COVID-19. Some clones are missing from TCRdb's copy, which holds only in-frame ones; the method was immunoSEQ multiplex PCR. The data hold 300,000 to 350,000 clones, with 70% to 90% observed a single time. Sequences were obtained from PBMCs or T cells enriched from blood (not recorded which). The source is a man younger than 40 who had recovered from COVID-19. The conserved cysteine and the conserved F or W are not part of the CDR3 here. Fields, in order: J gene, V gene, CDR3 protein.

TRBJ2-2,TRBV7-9,ASSPRDRVYTGELF
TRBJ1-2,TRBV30,AWKGAVYGYT
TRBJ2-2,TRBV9,ASSVDTGWDTGELF
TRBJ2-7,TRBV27,ASSDRGWYEQY
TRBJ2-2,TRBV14,ASSQVQGAFDTGELF
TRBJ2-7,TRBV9,ASSVAALGQSDHEQY
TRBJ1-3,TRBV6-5,ASSYFSGSGNTIY
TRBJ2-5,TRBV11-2,ASSAAPEYQETQY
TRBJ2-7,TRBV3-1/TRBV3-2,ASSPGDPYEQY
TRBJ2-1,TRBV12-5,ASGLGQGNFNEQF
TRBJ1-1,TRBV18,ASSPDSWMNTEAF
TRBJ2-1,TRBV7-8,ATGAQGASSYNEQF
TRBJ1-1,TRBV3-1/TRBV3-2,ASSPQGANTEAF
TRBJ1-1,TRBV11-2,ASSFRDSNTEAF
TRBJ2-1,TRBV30,AWSDRGGLREQF
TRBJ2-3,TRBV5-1,ASSLGGRAADTQY
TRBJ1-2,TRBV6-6,ASSYTGGGNYGYT
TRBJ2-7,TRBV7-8,ASSLIGPDLRSYEQY
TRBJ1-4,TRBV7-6,ASSSFGTELEKLF
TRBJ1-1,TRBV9,ASSVVALNTEAF
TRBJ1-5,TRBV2,ASSGQLYSNQPQH
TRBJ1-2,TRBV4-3,ASSQEAGEGGYT
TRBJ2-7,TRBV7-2,ASSFRTGVVDEQY
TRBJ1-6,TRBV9,ASSGGRANSPLH
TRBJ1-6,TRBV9,ASSVQGNSPLH
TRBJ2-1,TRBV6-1,ASSEPSGGGRLRHNEQF
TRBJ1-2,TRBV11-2,ASSLRPLDTYGYT
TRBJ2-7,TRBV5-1,ASSSLEETYEQY
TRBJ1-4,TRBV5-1,ASSLRDRAEKLF
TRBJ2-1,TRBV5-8,ASLRDRAYNEQF
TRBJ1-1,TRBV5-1,ASSLAPAGVNTEAF
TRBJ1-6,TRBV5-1,ASMADNSPLH
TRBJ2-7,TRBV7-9,ASSLDPPSGGSEQY
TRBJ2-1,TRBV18,ASSRQGEQF
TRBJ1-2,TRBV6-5,ASSYSGLYGYT
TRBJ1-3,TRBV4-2,ASSHQAGEGNTIY
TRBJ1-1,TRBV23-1,ASSQGLSWAEAF
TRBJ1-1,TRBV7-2,ASSFRTGDTEAF
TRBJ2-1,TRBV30,AWSLRRDSEQF
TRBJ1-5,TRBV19,ASSMNRGHGGQPQH
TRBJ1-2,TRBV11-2,ASSLDPFNYGYT
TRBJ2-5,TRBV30,AWDPGQGAQETQY
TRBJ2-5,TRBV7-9,ASSLGKRGVVQETQY
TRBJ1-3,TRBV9,ASSPWSSISGNTIY
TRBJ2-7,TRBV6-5,ASRQGTASEQY
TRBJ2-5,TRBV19,ASSKAAFQETQY
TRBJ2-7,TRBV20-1,SASGGSSYEQY
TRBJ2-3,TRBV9,ASTQFGGGTDTQY
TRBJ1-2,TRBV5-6,ASSSIAGTGGPLFYGYT
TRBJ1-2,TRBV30,AWSVHRAGGYGYT
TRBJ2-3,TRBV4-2,ASSPGLAGGPVADTQY
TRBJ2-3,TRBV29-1,SVDSGGTDTQY
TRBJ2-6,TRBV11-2,ATKGGQSSSGANVLT